This T cell receptor beta chain was documented in a study of T cells after yellow fever vaccination. Whole-study context: For low cell numbers, libraries were made with SMART-Seq v4 Ultra Low Input.

The CDR3 extends over 16 amino acids. Germline V gene lookup returns CDR1 MNHEY and CDR2 SMNVEV (reference sequence). The germline V and J ends were trimmed by 5 bases and 2 bases, with 17 bases remaining between them. Template switching by 5'RACE produced TCR cDNA, adding a universal primer site and UMIs. In TCRdb, the 5' RACE reads were re-called with MiXCR into one record per CDR3 protein. The table lists over 200,000 distinct CDR3 sequences, roughly 6.8% of them singletons. This specimen was CD4+ T cells sorted from PBMCs, taken on the day of the yellow fever booster vaccination. The gene calls are TRBV27 and TRBJ2-3, with D unresolved. The TCR originated in a man in his thirties or forties who received the YFV17D yellow fever vaccine. CDR3 nucleotide sequence: TGTGCCAGCAGTCACCTGAGTTCGGGTCCCACAGATACGCAGTATTTT. Translated, it gives CASSHLSSGPTDTQYF.